The 18 T cell receptor beta chains below were found in one sample sequenced in a study of control samples from healthy donors and cancer patients. TCRdb's table, derived via immunoSEQ multiplex PCR, lists solely in-frame clones and lacks some. The sample consists of nearly 200,000 clones, 90% to 95% of them appearing once. Material for sequencing was blood. The receptors were gathered from a young man in good health.

The chain joins TRBV3-1 (or the pseudogene TRBV3-2) to TRBJ2-7; no definite D call. Germline V CDR1 and CDR2: LGHDT, YNNKEL (reference sequence). The CDR3 sequence is 12 residues long. Between the trimmed V and J ends, which lost 6 bases and 0 bases, there was a span of 6 bases. This CDR3 is CASRGYSYEQYF. In DNA, the CDR3 is TGTGCCAGCAGGGGCTACTCCTACGAGCAGTACTTC.

The chain joins TRBV6-5 to TRBJ1-2, with 8 bases identical to TRBD1. In germline, CDR1 is MNHEY, CDR2 SVGAGI. V was clipped by 2 bases and J by 7 bases; unmatched bases: 9. The CDR3 is 15 residues long. The CDR3 sequence is CASSYHGQGYPGYTF. The CDR3 coding sequence is TGTGCCAGCAGTTACCACGGACAGGGATATCCTGGCTACACCTTC.

V usage is TRBV6-5 and J usage is TRBJ2-2; TRBD1 matches at 7 bases. The CDR3 sequence is 16 residues long. Germline V gene data show CDR1 as MNHEY and CDR2 as SVGAGI. Trimming removed 2 bases from V and 0 bases from J; junction bases left unmatched: 3. The CDR3 is CASSYAGTANTGELFF. CDR3 in DNA: TGTGCCAGCAGTTACGCCGGGACAGCGAACACCGGGGAGCTGTTTTTT.

This chain joins TRBV18 and TRBJ1-1; 8 bases map to TRBD1. The trim removed 6 bases at V and 5 bases at J, leaving 8 bases unmatched. The CDR3 length is 14 residues. Germline CDR1 KGHSH, CDR2 LQKENI. CDR3 loop: CASSHGQGGTEAFF. The CDR3 DNA sequence: TGTGCCAGCTCCCATGGACAGGGTGGGACTGAAGCTTTCTTT.

This rearrangement joins TRBV25-1 to TRBJ2-7, with 8 bases aligning to TRBD1. CDR3 size: 14 residues. With 4 bases clipped from V and 5 bases from J, the junction kept 7 bases outside the gene matches. Germline V CDR1 and CDR2: MGHDK, SYGVNS. Here the CDR3 reads CASSAWTGRDEQYF. CDR3 sequence (DNA): TGTGCCAGCAGTGCCTGGACAGGGCGGGACGAGCAGTACTTC.

This clone is a singleton in its sample. CDR3 in amino acids: CASSIDRSKETQYF. The CDR3, as DNA: TGTGCCAGTAGTATAGATCGCAGCAAGGAGACCCAGTACTTC. The chain recombines TRBV19 with TRBJ2-5; no firm D call. V was pared by 0 bases and J by 5 bases, with 10 bases between. The CDR3 extends over 14 amino acids. Germline CDR1 LNHDA, CDR2 SQIVND (reference sequence).

The chain recombines TRBV3-1 (or the pseudogene TRBV3-2) with TRBJ2-7, with D perhaps being TRBD1 or TRBD2 (5 bases each). CDR3 length: 12 amino acids. V lost 1 base, J lost 6 bases, and 7 bases lay in between. Germline V gives CDR1 LGHDT, CDR2 YNNKEL (reference sequence). In DNA form, the CDR3 reads TGTGCCAGCAGCCAAGCGGGGCGCGAGCAGTACTTC. It yields the protein CASSQAGREQYF.

The chain joins TRBV7-9 to TRBJ2-2, with 12 bases fitting TRBD1. CDR3 length: 17 amino acids. V was pared by 3 bases and J by 2 bases, with 4 bases of the junction left unmatched. Per the germline V gene, CDR1 is SEHNR and CDR2 is FQNEAQ (reference sequence). The CDR3 DNA reads TGTGCCAGCAGCTTGGGGACAGGGGGCTCCAACACCGGGGAGCTGTTTTTT. Its protein product is CASSLGTGGSNTGELFF. Together with reference TRBV7-9 and TRBJ2-2, the CDR3 gives the full variable domain: DTGVSQNPRHKITKRGQNVTFRCDPISEHNRLYWYRQTLGQGPEFLTYFQNEAQLEKSRLLSDRFSAERPKGSFSTLEIQRTEQGDSAMYLCASSLGTGGSNTGELFFGEGSRLTVL.

This chain uses TRBV25-1 with TRBJ1-1, with D possibly matching TRBD1 (6 bases). V gave up 6 bases and J gave up 1 base, with 15 bases separating them. This CDR3 is built from 15 residues. Germline-derived CDR1 and CDR2 are MGHDK and SYGVNS. For the CDR3, the DNA is TGTGCCAGCAGGAAGGAACAGGGATGGAACACTGAAGCTTTCTTT. It yields the protein CASRKEQGWNTEAFF.

The chain's CDR3 is CASQPRRTGELFF. CDR3 in DNA: TGTGCCAGCCAGCCCCGACGGACCGGGGAGCTGTTTTTT. V gene TRBV3-1 (or the pseudogene TRBV3-2) combines with J gene TRBJ2-2; D is uncertain. Trimming pared 8 bases from V and 5 bases from J, leaving 12 bases between. The CDR3 extends over 13 amino acids. Germline CDR1 and CDR2: LGHDT and YNNKEL (reference sequence).

This clone was observed once. The chain combines TRBV9 with TRBJ2-3, with 7 bases fitting TRBD2. V shed 6 bases and J 4 bases; nucleotides not matched to a gene: 8. From germline, CDR1 is SGDLS and CDR2 YYNGEE. CDR3 length: 14 residues. In nucleotides, the CDR3 is TGTGCCAGCACCAGGGAGGGGCCGGCAGATACGCAGTATTTT. Translation gives CASTREGPADTQYF.

This chain links TRBV9 with TRBJ2-1, with 9 nucleotides matching TRBD2. The V and J ends lost 3 bases and 10 bases, in that order; junction bases with no gene match: 8. The germline CDR1 and CDR2 sequences are SGDLS and YYNGEE. The CDR3 totals 14 residues. CDR3 in DNA: TGTGCCAGCAGCGAGTCGGTAGCGGGGGAGGAGCAGTTCTTC. Residues: CASSESVAGEEQFF.

The chain recombines TRBV6-5 with TRBJ1-2; D not resolved. With 6 bases removed from V and 5 bases from J, the gap between germline ends came to 10 bases. This CDR3 region has 12 residues. Germline assignment: CDR1 MNHEY and CDR2 SVGAGI. The CDR3 region has the DNA TGTGCCAGCAGGGCGGCAGCATATGGCTACACCTTC. Its translation is CASRAAAYGYTF.

This chain links TRBV5-1 with TRBJ2-1; D may be TRBD1 (5 bases). Germline V CDR1 and CDR2: SGHRS, YFSETQ. The germline V and J ends were trimmed by 4 bases and 2 bases, with 13 bases remaining between them. The CDR3 extends over 15 amino acids. The CDR3 protein is CASSVGPGTYNEQFF. The CDR3 DNA is TGCGCCAGCAGCGTCGGTCCAGGGACCTACAATGAGCAGTTCTTC.

The chain uses TRBV19 and TRBJ1-4; D unclear. The V end was cut by 3 bases, the J end by 3 bases, with 5 bases between. Germline V gene lookup returns CDR1 LNHDA and CDR2 SQIVND (reference sequence). The CDR3 consists of 13 residues. CDR3 residues: CASSIQANEKLFF. The CDR3 coding sequence is TGTGCCAGTAGTATTCAAGCTAATGAAAAACTGTTTTTT.

This chain connects TRBV5-1 to TRBJ2-1, with D possibly matching TRBD2 (6 bases). The V gene's germline CDR1 is SGHRS and CDR2 YFSETQ. Between the trimmed V and J ends, which lost 4 bases and 0 bases, there was a span of 8 bases. The length of the CDR3 is 14 residues. CDR3 protein: CASSGGSSYNEQFF. The CDR3 coding sequence is TGCGCCAGCAGCGGGGGGAGCTCCTACAATGAGCAGTTCTTC. The entire variable domain, with the rest obtained from reference TRBV5-1 and TRBJ2-1, is as follows: KAGVTQTPRYLIKTRGQQVTLSCSPISGHRSVSWYQQTPGQGLQFLFEYFSETQRNKGNFPGRFSGRQFSNSRSEMNVSTLELGDSALYLCASSGGSSYNEQFFGPGTRLTVL.

The genes are TRBV19 and TRBJ2-7; 9 positions match TRBD2. This CDR3 spans 13 amino acids. With 6 bases clipped from V and 6 bases from J, the junction kept 6 bases outside the gene matches. Germline CDR1 LNHDA, CDR2 SQIVND (reference sequence). CDR3 nucleotides: TGTGCCAGTAGGGCGGCTAGCGGGGCCGAGCAGTACTTC. It encodes CASRAASGAEQYF.

This clone was seen a single time. The chain joins TRBV27 to TRBJ1-5; unclear D gene. Germline CDR1 MNHEY, CDR2 SMNVEV (reference sequence). V was cut by 3 bases and J by 3 bases, with 3 bases left in between. The CDR3 contains 12 residues. The DNA of the CDR3 is TGTGCCAGCAGTTTCCTCAATCAGCCCCAGCATTTT. Translation: CASSFLNQPQHF.